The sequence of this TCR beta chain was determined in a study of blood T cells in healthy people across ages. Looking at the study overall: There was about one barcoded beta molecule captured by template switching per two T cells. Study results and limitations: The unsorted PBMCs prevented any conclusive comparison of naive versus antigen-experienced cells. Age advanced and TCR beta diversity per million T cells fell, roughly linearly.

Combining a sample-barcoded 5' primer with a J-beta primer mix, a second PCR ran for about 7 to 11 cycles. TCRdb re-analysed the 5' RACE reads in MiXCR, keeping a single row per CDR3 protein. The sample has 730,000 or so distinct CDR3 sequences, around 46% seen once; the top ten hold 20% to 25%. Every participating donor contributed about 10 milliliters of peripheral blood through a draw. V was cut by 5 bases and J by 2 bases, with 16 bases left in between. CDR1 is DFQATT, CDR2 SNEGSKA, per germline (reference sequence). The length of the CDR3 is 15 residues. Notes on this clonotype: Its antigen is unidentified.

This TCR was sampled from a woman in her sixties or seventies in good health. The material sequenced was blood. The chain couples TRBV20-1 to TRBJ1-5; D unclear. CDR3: CSAGLGPAGNQPQHF. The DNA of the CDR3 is TGCAGTGCTGGTCTGGGCCCGGCTGGCAATCAGCCCCAGCATTTT.